This passage covers 14 T cell receptor beta chains from one sample sequenced in a study of beta chain features in type 1 diabetes. General study points: There was a moderate but significant shortening of TCRB CDR3s in all four CD4+ subsets of Type 1 diabetes patients.

The study reverse transcribed the entire isolated RNA, so it sequenced expressed TCRB transcripts. Assay: immunoSEQ multiplex PCR; the TCRdb copy retains only in-frame clones and omits some. Of around 100,000 clones listed, approximately 30% are singletons. Antigens of these TCRs are unknown. Sequencing was done on a sample of central memory CD4+ T cells from blood. Receptors originate from a woman aged 18-30 years with type 1 diabetes.

The gene calls are TRBV30 and TRBJ1-1, with D uncertain. The V gene's germline CDR1 is GTSNPN and CDR2 SVGIG (reference sequence). V was trimmed by 0 bases and J by 10 bases, leaving 12 bases between them. The CDR3 is 12 amino acids. As DNA, the CDR3 is TGTGCCTGGAGTGTACAAGAGGGAAGAGCTTTCTTT. Its protein is CAWSVQEGRAFF.

V and J are TRBV9 and TRBJ2-1; possible D gene TRBD2, 6 bases. Trimming shortened V by 2 bases and J by 8 bases, and 14 bases separated the two germline ends. Germline V gene sequence: CDR1 SGDLS, CDR2 YYNGEE. CDR3 length equals 14 residues. CDR3 sequence (DNA): TGTGCCAGCAGCGTCGACACGCGGGGCGATGAGCAGTTCTTC. Residues: CASSVDTRGDEQFF.

This clone was seen a handful of times. The CDR3 DNA is TGTGCCACCCTCTTACCGGGACAGGGCACAGATACGCAGTATTTT. Translated, it gives CATLLPGQGTDTQYF. The chain couples TRBV28 to TRBJ2-3; 8 bases fit TRBD1. Germline CDR1 and CDR2: MDHEN and SYDVKM. This CDR3 contains 15 residues. Losses at the gene ends were 10 bases for V and 1 base for J; bases not matched to a gene: 10.

This clone was counted a few times. The gene calls are TRBV6-6 and TRBJ2-5; a weak D match, TRBD1 (6 bases). The germline V and J ends were trimmed by 6 bases and 5 bases, with 16 bases remaining between them. CDR1 MNHNY and CDR2 SVGAGI come from the germline V gene (reference sequence). The CDR3 is 14 residues long. The CDR3 loop reads CASRTRQAGETQYF. In nucleotides, the CDR3 is TGTGCCAGCAGAACGAGACAGGCTGGGGAGACCCAGTACTTC.

In this sample, this clone turned up a few times. The V gene is TRBV21-1, the J gene TRBJ2-5; the DNA was not compared with TRBD2, the D call given in the table. TRBV21-1 is designated a pseudogene. The CDR3 loop spans 16 amino acids. CDR3 sequence reads: CASSPKGTPRQETQYF. CDR3 DNA: TGTGCCAGCAGCCCAAAGGGGACTCCCCGGCAAGAGACCCAGTACTTC.

This chain connects TRBV19 to TRBJ2-5; TRBD1 might be the D (5 bases). CDR1 LNHDA and CDR2 SQIVND come from the germline V gene (reference sequence). The V gene lost 3 bases and the J gene lost 6 bases, with 14 bases spanning the gap. There are 14 residues in the CDR3. CDR3 sequence reads: CASSMGRGWQTQYF. CDR3 sequence (DNA): TGTGCCAGTAGTATGGGTAGGGGCTGGCAGACCCAGTACTTC.

This chain uses TRBV5-1 with TRBJ1-2, with 12 bases that match TRBD1. Germline-derived CDR1 and CDR2 are SGHRS and YFSETQ. J was trimmed by 5 bases and V by 4 bases; bases with no gene match: 9. The CDR3 totals 16 residues. The CDR3 DNA reads as TGCGCCAGCAGCCCGGGACAGGGGGCCTTTTTATATGGCTACACCTTC. Protein product: CASSPGQGAFLYGYTF.

This chain uses TRBV5-4 with TRBJ2-3; 14 nucleotides align to TRBD2. With 4 bases clipped from V and 3 bases from J, the junction kept 4 bases outside the gene matches. The CDR3 loop spans 16 amino acids. Germline V gives CDR1 SGHNT, CDR2 YYREEE (reference sequence). The CDR3 region has the DNA TGTGCCAGCAGCCTACGACTAGCGGGAGGGACAGATACGCAGTATTTT. Protein: CASSLRLAGGTDTQYF.

This chain connects TRBV30 to TRBJ1-5, with a possible D match to TRBD1 (6 bases). CDR1 and CDR2 (germline): GTSNPN, SVGIG (reference sequence). Trimming pared 1 base from V and 9 bases from J, leaving 16 bases between. This CDR3 region has 14 residues. CDR3 sequence: CAWSANTGRGPQHF. In nucleotides, the CDR3 is TGTGCCTGGAGTGCAAATACGGGCAGGGGGCCCCAGCATTTT.

The V and J genes are TRBV5-6 and TRBJ2-1, with 9 bases aligning to TRBD2. CDR1 is SGHDT and CDR2 is YYEEEE in the germline V gene. CDR3 size: 14 residues. V shed 0 bases and J 15 bases; nucleotides not matched to a gene: 10. The CDR3 loop is CASSLDLGSGRTFF. As DNA, the CDR3 is TGTGCCAGCAGCTTGGACCTCGGGAGCGGGAGGACGTTCTTC.

The chain joins TRBV6-5 to TRBJ1-1; the D is unclear. Trimming pared 7 bases from V and 5 bases from J, leaving 20 bases between. This CDR3 is built from 15 residues. Germline V gene sequence: CDR1 MNHEY, CDR2 SVGAGI. The CDR3 spells CASTPSGKGGTEAFF. In nucleotides, the CDR3 is TGTGCCAGCACTCCTTCGGGGAAGGGCGGAACTGAAGCTTTCTTT.

This sequence joins TRBV28 and TRBJ2-7, with unresolved D. Looked up from germline, CDR1 is MDHEN and CDR2 is SYDVKM. This CDR3 has 14 amino acids. Trimming took 3 bases from V and 0 from J, leaving 9 bases between them. CDR3 DNA sequence: TGTGCCAGCAGTTTGGTCGGGTTCTCCTACGAGCAGTACTTC. Translation gives CASSLVGFSYEQYF.

This clone was seen once. This sequence joins TRBV4-1 and TRBJ2-3; maybe TRBD1 (6 bases). Per germline, CDR1 MGHRA and CDR2 YSYEKL. CDR3 length: 15 amino acids. The V gene lost 4 bases and the J gene lost 3 bases, with 14 bases spanning the gap. The CDR3 reads CASSPQQGRTDTQYF. The CDR3 bases are TGCGCCAGCAGCCCACAACAGGGTAGAACAGATACGCAGTATTTT.

The chain links TRBV30 to TRBJ1-1; TRBD1 agrees at 8 bases. Germline V gene data show CDR1 as GTSNPN and CDR2 as SVGIG (reference sequence). V shed 4 bases, J shed 3 bases, and the junction held 4 bases outside the gene matches. CDR3 length: 13 amino acids. DNA for the CDR3: TGTGCCTGGACCGGACAGGGAGACACTGAAGCTTTCTTT. Translating gives CAWTGQGDTEAFF.